This TCR beta chain was recovered during a study of blood T cells in healthy people across ages. This clonotype has a handful of counts. Its matching antigen is unknown. The use of a sample-barcoded 5' primer and a J-beta primer mix characterized a second PCR of roughly 7 to 11 cycles. Each TCR beta cDNA got a 12-nucleotide random molecular identifier. TCRdb reprocessed the 5' RACE reads via MiXCR and lists one record per CDR3 protein. Of around 1.5 million distinct CDR3 sequences in the sample, around 39% are singletons; the top ten hold approximately 7.9%. The CDR3 sequence is 16 residues long. Germline CDR1 and CDR2: SEHNR and FQNEAQ (reference sequence). V dropped 5 bases and J dropped 6; count of bases not matched to a gene: 14. Study observations and caveats: Naive and antigen-experienced cells could not be conclusively compared, given unsorted PBMCs.

The source material was blood. The chain links TRBV7-9 to TRBJ1-2; TRBD1 agrees at 8 bases. The sequence was obtained from a woman aged 18-30 years in good health. CDR3 sequence: CASSPRGRDSWNGYTF. CDR3 nucleotide sequence: TGTGCCAGCAGCCCCAGGGGGCGCGATTCATGGAATGGCTACACCTTC.